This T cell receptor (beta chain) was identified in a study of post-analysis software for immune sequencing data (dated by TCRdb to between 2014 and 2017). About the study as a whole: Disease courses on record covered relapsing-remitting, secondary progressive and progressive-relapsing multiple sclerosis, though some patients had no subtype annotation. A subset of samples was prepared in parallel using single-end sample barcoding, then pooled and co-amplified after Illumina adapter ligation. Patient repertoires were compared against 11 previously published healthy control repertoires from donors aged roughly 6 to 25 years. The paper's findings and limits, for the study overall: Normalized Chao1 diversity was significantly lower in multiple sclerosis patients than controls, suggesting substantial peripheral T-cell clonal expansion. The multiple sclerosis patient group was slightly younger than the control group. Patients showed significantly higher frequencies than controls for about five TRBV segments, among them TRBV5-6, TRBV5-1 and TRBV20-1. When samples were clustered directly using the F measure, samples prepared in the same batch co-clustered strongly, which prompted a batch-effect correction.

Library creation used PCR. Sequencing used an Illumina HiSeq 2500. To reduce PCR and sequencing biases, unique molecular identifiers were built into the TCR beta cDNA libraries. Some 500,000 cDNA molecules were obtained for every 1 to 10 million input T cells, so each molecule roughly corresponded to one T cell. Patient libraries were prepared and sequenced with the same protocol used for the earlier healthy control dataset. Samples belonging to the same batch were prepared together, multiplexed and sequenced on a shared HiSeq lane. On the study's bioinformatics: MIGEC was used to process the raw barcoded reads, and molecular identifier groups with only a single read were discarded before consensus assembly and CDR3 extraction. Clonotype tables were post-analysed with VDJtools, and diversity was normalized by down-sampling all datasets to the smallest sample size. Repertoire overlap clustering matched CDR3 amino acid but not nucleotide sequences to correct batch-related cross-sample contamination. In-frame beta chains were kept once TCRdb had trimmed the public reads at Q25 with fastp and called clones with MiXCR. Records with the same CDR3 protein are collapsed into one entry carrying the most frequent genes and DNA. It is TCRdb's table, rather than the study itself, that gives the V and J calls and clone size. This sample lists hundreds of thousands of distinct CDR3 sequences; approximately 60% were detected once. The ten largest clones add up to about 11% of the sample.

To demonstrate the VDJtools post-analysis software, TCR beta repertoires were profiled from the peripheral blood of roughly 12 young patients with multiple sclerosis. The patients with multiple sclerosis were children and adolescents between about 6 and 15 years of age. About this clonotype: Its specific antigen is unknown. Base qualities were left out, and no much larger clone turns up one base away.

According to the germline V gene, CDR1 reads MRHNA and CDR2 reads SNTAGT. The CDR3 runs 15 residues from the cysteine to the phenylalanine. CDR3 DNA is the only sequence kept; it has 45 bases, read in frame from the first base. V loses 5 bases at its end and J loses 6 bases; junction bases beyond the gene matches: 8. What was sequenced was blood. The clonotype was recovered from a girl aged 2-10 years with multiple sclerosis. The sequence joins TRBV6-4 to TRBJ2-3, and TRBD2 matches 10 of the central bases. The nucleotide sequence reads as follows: TGTGCCAGCAGTACCCAGCGGGGGGGCCGGGATACGCAGTATTTT. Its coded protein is CASSTQRGGRDTQYF.